The entry below describes one T cell receptor (beta chain). Its antigen has not been determined. There are no base qualities to consult, and no much larger clone falls within one base. Each collaborating institution followed its own protocols to collect whole blood in K2EDTA tubes. For TCRbeta analysis, collaborators shipped samples as frozen whole blood, isolated PBMCs, or DNA extracted from either of those sample types. The immunoSEQ Assay, a bias-controlled multiplex PCR, was used to amplify TCRbeta CDR3 regions from genomic DNA. Under the source paper's analysis protocol: The number of nucleated cells in each sample was estimated by amplification of reference gene primers within the assay. To quantify the absolute abundance of each unique TCRbeta CDR3 rearrangement, sequence reads were collapsed and filtered. For each sample, productive Simpson clonality was calculated by taking the square root of Simpson's diversity index across productive rearrangements. Sourced from immuneACCESS, this table was stored by TCRdb with only in-frame sequences that have V and J called. A share of the clones is absent; for the studies checked, an unresolved V gene accounts for under half, and the remainder has no known explanation. The V and J calls and clone size were taken over from that table, and D and trimming were inferred from the DNA. For this sample there are fewer than 300,000 clones; approximately 83% appear just once. The top ten hold 13% of the sample.

According to the germline V gene, CDR1 reads MNHEY and CDR2 reads SVGAGI. Cut back by 4 bases and 5 bases, the V and J ends lie 12 bases apart. The CDR3 runs 15 amino acids, cysteine and phenylalanine included. The read is trimmed to its CDR3 DNA, 45 bases read in frame from base 1. This entry belongs to a study of blood T cell repertoires in COVID-19 (dated by TCRdb to 2020 to 2022). Study-wide context: Collaborator samples came from the United States, Italy and Spain and covered acute and convalescent phases of COVID-19. The material from the prospective study consisted of cDNA or gDNA derived from T cells, B-cell-depleted T cells, or PBMCs. The sample metadata nearly always contained a de-identified subject ID, COVID-19 status, age in years and sex. A freely available public database, intended as a resource for researchers studying the immune response to SARS-CoV-2, is where the repertoires were released. The dataset comprised deeply sampled blood TCRbeta repertoires from subjects exposed to, actively infected with, or recovered from COVID-19. Where available, HLA class I and class II types were taken from metadata supplied by the sample provider and were not determined by assay-based typing. The samples were drawn from the first 160 participants of the ongoing ImmuneRACE study and from 950 to 1,500 subjects provided by 6 global collaborators.

What the study reported, not specific to this receptor: The quantity of clinical and demographic metadata differed by source and by participant and was supplied without curation.

The chain employs TRBV6-5 and TRBJ1-6, with no D gene named confidently. Source material: peripheral blood. The source is a human donor in a cohort sampled during active COVID-19. The CDR3 reads as follows: CASSSSAVHNSPLHF. The nucleotides read TGTGCCAGCAGTTCGTCGGCGGTCCATAATTCACCCCTCCACTTT.